This TCR beta chain was obtained from a study of T cells after yellow fever vaccination. TCRdb re-derived calls from the 5' RACE reads in MiXCR, one entry per CDR3 protein. This table holds under 700,000 distinct CDR3 sequences, approximately 16% found once. This clonotype was found a few times. This clonotype was sampled from a man aged 18 to 29 who received the YFV17D yellow fever vaccine. The sequencing used PBMCs, collected 5 to 6 days after the first yellow fever vaccination.

The CDR3 bases are TGTGCCACCCTAGGAGCCCCCTACGAGCAGTACTTC. Translated, it gives CATLGAPYEQYF. V and J are TRBV6-2 or TRBV6-3 and TRBJ2-7; D gene unclear. The CDR3 spans 12 residues. Germline V gene lookup returns CDR1 MNHEY and CDR2 SVGEGT. Trimming pared 10 bases from V and 2 bases from J, leaving 12 bases between.